This entry features one T cell receptor (beta chain) sequence. Run at survey level, the immunoSEQ assay was version v3.0. Libraries were prepared by immunoSEQ multiplex PCR; TCRdb keeps only in-frame clonotypes and omits some of them. The repertoire holds tens of thousands of clones, with 65% to 90% as singletons. The data originate from a study of long-term antiretroviral therapy in people with HIV. The CDR3 totals 14 residues. V gave up 4 bases and J gave up 5 bases, with 15 bases separating them. Germline CDR1 reads SGHNT; CDR2 reads YYREEE (reference sequence). The sequence derives from a man between 35 and 55 years old with HIV. Sample: unsorted PBMCs, taken 0.1 years before starting antiretroviral therapy. This sequence joins TRBV5-4 and TRBJ2-5, with TRBD2 as a possible D gene (5 bases). This CDR3 is CASSRTGIGETQYF. The CDR3 DNA follows: TGTGCCAGCAGCCGTACGGGGATCGGTGAGACCCAGTACTTC.